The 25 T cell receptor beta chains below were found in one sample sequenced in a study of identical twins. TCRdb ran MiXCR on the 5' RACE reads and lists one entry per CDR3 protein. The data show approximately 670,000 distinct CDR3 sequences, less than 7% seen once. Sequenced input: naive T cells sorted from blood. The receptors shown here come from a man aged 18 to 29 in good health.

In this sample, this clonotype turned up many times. CDR3 sequence reads: CSVVQGEAFF. DNA for the CDR3: TGCAGCGTTGTCCAGGGAGAAGCTTTCTTT. The chain carries TRBV29-1 and TRBJ1-1; tentative D call: TRBD1 (5 bases). The germline V gene has CDR1 SQVTM and CDR2 ANQGSEA. There are 10 residues in the CDR3. With 4 bases removed from V and 8 bases from J, the gap between germline ends came to 8 bases. Full variable domain (missing parts from reference TRBV29-1 and TRBJ1-1): SAVISQKPSRDICQRGTSLTIQCQVDSQVTMMFWYRQQPGQSLTLIATANQGSEATYESGFVIDKFPISRPNLTFSTLTVSNMSPEDSSIYLCSVVQGEAFFGQGTRLTVV.

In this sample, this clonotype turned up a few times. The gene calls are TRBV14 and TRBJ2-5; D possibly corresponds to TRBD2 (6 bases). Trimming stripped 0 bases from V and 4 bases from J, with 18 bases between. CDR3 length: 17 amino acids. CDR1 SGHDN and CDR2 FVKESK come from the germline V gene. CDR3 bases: TGTGCCAGCAGCCAAGAGAGGGCGCCGTGGGGAGGAGAGACCCAGTACTTC. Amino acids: CASSQERAPWGGETQYF.

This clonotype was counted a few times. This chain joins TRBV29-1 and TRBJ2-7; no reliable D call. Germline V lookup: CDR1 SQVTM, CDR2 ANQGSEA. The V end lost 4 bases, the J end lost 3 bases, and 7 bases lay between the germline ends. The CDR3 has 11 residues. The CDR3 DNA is TGCAGCGTTGTCGAGAGCTACGAGCAGTACTTC. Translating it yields CSVVESYEQYF.

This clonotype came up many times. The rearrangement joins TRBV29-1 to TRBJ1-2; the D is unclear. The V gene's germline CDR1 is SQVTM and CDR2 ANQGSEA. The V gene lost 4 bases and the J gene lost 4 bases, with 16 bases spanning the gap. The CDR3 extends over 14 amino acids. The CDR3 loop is CSVGSLRALYGYTF. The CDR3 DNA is TGCAGCGTTGGATCTCTTAGGGCACTCTATGGCTACACCTTC.

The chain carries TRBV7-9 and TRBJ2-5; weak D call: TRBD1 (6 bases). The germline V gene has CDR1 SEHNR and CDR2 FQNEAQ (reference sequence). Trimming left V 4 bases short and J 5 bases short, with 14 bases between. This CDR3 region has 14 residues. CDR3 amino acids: CASSSGTTRETQYF. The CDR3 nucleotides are TGTGCCAGCAGCTCCGGGACAACAAGGGAGACCCAGTACTTC.

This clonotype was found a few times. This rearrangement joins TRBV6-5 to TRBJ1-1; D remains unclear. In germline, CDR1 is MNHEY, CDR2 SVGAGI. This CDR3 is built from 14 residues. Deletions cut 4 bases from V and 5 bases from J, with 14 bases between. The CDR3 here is CASSSSLLRTEAFF. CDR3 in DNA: TGTGCCAGCAGTTCCTCACTCCTGAGGACTGAAGCTTTCTTT.

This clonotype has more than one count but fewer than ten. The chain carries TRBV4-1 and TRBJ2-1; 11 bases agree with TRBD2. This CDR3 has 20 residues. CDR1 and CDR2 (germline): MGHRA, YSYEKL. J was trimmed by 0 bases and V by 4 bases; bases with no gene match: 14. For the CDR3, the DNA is TGCGCCAGCAGCCCGCTCCAATTAGCGGGAGGGGGTAGCTCCTACAATGAGCAGTTCTTC. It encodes CASSPLQLAGGGSSYNEQFF.

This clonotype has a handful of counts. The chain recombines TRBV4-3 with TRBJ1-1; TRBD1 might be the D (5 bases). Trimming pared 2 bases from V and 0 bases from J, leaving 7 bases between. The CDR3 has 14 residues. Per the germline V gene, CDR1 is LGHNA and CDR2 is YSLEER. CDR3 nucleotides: TGCGCCAGCAGCCAATCGACAGTGAACACTGAAGCTTTCTTT. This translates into CASSQSTVNTEAFF.

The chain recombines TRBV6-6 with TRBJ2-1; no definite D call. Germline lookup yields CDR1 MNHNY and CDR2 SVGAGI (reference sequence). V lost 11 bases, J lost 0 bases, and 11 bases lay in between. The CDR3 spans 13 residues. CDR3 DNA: TGTGCCGGATCGGACCTCTCCTACAATGAGCAGTTCTTC. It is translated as CAGSDLSYNEQFF.

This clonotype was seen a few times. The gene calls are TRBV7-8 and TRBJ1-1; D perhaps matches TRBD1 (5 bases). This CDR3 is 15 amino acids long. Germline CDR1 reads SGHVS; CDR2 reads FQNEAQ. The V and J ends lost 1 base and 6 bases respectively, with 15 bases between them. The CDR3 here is CASSLVVRDGPEAFF. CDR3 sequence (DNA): TGTGCCAGCAGCTTAGTCGTCAGGGATGGGCCTGAAGCTTTCTTT.

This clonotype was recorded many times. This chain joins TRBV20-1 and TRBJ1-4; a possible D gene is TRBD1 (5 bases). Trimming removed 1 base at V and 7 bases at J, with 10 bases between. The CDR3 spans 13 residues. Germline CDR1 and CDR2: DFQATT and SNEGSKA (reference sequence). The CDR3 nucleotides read TGCAGTGCTAGAGTTCGGGGCGGTGAAAAACTGTTTTTT. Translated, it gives CSARVRGGEKLFF.

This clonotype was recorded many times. In nucleotides, the CDR3 is TGCGCCAGCAGCCAAGGCGCTAGTCAAGATACGCAGTATTTT. Its translation is CASSQGASQDTQYF. The chain uses TRBV4-3 and TRBJ2-3; D not resolved. Germline V gives CDR1 LGHNA, CDR2 YSLEER. V lost 1 base and J 5 bases, leaving 10 bases between the germline ends. The CDR3 spans 14 residues.

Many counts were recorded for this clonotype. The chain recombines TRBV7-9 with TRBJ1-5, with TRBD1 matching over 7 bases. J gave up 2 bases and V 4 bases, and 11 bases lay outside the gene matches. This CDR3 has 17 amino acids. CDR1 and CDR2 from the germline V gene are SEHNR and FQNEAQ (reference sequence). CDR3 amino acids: CASSSGRGGLGNQPQHF. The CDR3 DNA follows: TGTGCCAGCAGCTCAGGAAGAGGGGGCTTGGGCAATCAGCCCCAGCATTTT.

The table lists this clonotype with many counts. The CDR3 protein is CASSLDRVQPQHF. The CDR3 bases are TGTGCCAGCAGCCTGGACAGGGTGCAGCCCCAGCATTTT. The chain carries TRBV7-2 and TRBJ1-5; TRBD1 agrees at 8 bases. Germline V lookup: CDR1 SGHTA, CDR2 FQGNSA. With V trimmed by 5 bases and J by 7 bases, 4 bases remained unmatched. The CDR3 is made up of 13 amino acids. Full variable domain (outside the CDR3, taken from reference TRBV7-2 and TRBJ1-5): GAGVSQSPSNKVTEKGKDVELRCDPISGHTALYWYRQSLGQGLEFLIYFQGNSAPDKSGLPSDRFSAERTGGSVSTLTIQRTQQEDSAVYLCASSLDRVQPQHFGDGTRLSIL.

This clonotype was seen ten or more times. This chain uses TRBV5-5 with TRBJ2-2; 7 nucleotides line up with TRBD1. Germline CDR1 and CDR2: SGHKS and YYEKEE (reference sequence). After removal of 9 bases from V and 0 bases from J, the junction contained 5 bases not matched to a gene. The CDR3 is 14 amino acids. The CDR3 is CATRGTANTGELFF. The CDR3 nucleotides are TGTGCCACCAGGGGGACAGCGAACACCGGGGAGCTGTTTTTT.

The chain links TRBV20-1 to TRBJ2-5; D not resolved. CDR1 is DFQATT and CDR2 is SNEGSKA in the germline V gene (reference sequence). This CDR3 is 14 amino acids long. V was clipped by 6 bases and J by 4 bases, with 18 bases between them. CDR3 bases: TGCAGTGCCCCGGTGCAGGCTGAATTAGAGACCCAGTACTTC. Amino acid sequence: CSAPVQAELETQYF.

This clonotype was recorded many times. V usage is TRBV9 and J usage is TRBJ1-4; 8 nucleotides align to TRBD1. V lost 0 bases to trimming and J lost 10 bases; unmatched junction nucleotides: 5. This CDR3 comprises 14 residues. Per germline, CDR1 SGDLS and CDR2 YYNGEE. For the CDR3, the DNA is TGTGCCAGCAGCGTAGATAAAGGACAGGGAAAACTGTTTTTT. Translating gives CASSVDKGQGKLFF.

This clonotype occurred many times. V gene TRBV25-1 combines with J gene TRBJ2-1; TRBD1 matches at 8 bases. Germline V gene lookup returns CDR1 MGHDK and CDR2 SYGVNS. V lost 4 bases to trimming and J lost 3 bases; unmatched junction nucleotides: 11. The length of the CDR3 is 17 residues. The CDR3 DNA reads TGTGCCAGCAGTGCCTCCGGTCGGACAGGGTACTACAATGAGCAGTTCTTC. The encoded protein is CASSASGRTGYYNEQFF.

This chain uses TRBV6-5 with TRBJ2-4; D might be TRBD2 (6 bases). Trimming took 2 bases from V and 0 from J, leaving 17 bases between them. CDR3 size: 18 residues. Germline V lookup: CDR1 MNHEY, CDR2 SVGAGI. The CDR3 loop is CASSYPVVRGLAKNIQYF. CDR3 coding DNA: TGTGCCAGCAGTTACCCCGTGGTGCGGGGACTAGCCAAAAACATTCAGTACTTC.

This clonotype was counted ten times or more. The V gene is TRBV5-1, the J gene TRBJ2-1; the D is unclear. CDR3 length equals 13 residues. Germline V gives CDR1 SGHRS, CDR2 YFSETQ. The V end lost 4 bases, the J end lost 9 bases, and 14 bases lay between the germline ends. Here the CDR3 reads CASSPDPGSEQFF. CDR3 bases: TGCGCCAGCAGCCCGGACCCAGGCAGTGAGCAGTTCTTC.

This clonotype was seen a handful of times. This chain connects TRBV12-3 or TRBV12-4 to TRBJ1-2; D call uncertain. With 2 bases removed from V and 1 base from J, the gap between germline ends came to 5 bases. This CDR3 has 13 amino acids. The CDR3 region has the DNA TGTGCCAGCAGTTTATTGGTTAACTATGGCTACACCTTC. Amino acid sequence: CASSLLVNYGYTF.

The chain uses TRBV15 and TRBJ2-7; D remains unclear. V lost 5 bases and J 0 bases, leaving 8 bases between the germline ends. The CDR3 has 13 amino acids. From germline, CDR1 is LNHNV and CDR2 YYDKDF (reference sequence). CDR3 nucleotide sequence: TGTGCCACCAGCGGTAGTGGCTCCTACGAGCAGTACGTC. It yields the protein CATSGSGSYEQYV.

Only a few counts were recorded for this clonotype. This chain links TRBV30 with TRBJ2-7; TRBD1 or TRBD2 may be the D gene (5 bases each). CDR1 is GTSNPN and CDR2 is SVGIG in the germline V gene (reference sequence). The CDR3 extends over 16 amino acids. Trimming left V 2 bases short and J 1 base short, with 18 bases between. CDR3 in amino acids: CAWSWRQGHQSYEQYF. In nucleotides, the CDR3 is TGTGCCTGGAGTTGGAGGCAGGGCCACCAATCCTACGAGCAGTACTTC.

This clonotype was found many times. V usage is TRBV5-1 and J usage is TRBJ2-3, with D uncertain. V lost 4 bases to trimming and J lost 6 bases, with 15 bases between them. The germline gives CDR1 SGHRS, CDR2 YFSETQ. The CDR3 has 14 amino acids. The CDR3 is CASSPPSFFDTQYF. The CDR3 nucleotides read TGCGCCAGCAGCCCCCCTTCTTTCTTTGATACGCAGTATTTT.

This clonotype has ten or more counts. CDR3 amino acids: CASSLEFHDTQYF. The CDR3 region has the DNA TGCGCCAGCAGCTTGGAGTTCCATGATACGCAGTATTTT. The V and J genes are TRBV5-1 and TRBJ2-3, with no clear D. The CDR3 has 13 residues. Germline V gene lookup returns CDR1 SGHRS and CDR2 YFSETQ. Trimming cost V 0 bases and J 6 bases, with 8 bases left between them.